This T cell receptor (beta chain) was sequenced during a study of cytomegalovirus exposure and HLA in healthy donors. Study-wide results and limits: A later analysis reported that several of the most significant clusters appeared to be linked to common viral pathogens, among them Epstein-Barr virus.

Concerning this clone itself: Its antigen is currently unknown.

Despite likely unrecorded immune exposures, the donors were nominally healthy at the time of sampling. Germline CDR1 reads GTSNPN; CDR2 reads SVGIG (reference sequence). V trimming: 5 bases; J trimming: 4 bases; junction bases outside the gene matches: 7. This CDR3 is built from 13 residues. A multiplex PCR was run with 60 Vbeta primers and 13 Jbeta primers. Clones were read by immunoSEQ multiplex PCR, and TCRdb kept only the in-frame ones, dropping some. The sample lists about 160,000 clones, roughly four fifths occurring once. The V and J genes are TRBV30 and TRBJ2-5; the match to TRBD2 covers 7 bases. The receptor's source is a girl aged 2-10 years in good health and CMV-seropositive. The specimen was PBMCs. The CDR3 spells CAWGTLAGETQYF. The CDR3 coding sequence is TGTGCCTGGGGAACATTAGCGGGAGAGACCCAGTACTTC.